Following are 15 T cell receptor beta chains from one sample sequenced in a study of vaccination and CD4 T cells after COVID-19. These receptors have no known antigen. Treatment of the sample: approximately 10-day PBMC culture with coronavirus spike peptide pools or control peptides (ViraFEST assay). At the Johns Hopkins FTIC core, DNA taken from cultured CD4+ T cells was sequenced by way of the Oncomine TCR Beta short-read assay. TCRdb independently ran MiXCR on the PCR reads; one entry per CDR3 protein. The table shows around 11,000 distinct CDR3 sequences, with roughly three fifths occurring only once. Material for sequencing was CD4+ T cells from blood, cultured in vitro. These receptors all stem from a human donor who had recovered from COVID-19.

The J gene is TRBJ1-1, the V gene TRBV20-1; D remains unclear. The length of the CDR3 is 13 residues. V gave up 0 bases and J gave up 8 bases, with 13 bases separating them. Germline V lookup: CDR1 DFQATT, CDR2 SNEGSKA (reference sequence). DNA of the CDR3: TGCAGTGCTAGAGATCGAGGAGGGTTCGAAGCTTTCTTT. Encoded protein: CSARDRGGFEAFF.

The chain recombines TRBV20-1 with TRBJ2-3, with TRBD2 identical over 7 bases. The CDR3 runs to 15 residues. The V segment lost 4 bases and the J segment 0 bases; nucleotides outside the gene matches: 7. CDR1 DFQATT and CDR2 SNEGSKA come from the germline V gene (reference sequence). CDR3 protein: CSATLGRASTDTQYF. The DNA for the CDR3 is TGCAGTGCTACCCTAGGGAGGGCTAGCACAGATACGCAGTATTTT.

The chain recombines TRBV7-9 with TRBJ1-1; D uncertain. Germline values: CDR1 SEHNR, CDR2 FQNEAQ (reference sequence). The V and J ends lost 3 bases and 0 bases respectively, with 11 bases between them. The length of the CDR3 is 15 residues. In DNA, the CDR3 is TGTGCCAGCAGCTTCCAACTAGGCTTGAACACTGAAGCTTTCTTT. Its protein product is CASSFQLGLNTEAFF.

The CDR3: CATSREGQGIVTQYF. CDR3 nucleotide sequence: TGTGCCACCAGCAGAGAGGGGCAGGGGATAGTGACCCAGTACTTC. This sequence joins TRBV15 and TRBJ2-5, with D possibly matching TRBD1 (6 bases). The germline CDR1 and CDR2 sequences are LNHNV and YYDKDF (reference sequence). The CDR3 extends over 15 amino acids. V was shortened by 0 bases and J by 7 bases, with 15 bases between the two germline ends.

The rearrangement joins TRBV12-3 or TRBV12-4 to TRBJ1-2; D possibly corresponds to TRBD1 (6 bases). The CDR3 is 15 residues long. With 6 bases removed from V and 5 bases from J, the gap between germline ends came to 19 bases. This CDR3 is CASSPNSQGPYGYTF. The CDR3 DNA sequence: TGTGCCAGCAGCCCGAACTCCCAGGGGCCTTATGGCTACACCTTC.

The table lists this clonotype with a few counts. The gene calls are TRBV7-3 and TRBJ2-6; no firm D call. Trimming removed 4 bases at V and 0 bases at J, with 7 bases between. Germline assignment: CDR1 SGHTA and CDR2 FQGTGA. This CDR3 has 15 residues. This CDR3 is CASSSEISGANVLTF. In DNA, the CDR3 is TGTGCCAGCAGCTCTGAGATCTCTGGGGCCAACGTCCTGACTTTC.

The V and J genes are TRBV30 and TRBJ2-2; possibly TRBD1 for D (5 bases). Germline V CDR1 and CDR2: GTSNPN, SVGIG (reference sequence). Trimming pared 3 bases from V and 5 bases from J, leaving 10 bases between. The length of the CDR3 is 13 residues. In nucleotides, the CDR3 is TGTGCCTGGAGAGGCTCAGGGACCGGGGAGCTGTTTTTT. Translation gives CAWRGSGTGELFF. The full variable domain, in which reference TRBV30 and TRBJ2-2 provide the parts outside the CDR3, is SQTIHQWPATLVQPVGSPLSLECTVEGTSNPNLYWYRQAAGRGLQLLFYSVGIGQISSEVPQNLSASRPQDRQFILSSKKLLLSDSGFYLCAWRGSGTGELFFGEGSRLTVL.

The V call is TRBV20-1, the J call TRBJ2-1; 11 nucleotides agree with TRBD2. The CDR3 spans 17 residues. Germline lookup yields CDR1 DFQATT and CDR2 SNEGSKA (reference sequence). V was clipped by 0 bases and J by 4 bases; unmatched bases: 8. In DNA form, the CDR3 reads TGCAGTGCTAGAGATACTAGGACTAGCGGGCCTTACAATGAGCAGTTCTTC. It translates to CSARDTRTSGPYNEQFF.

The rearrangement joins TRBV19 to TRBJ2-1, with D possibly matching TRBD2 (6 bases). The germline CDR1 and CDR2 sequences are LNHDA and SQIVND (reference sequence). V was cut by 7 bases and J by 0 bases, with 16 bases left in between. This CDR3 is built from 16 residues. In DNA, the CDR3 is TGTGCCAGTACCCCATCGATCGGGGGCTCCTACAATGAGCAGTTCTTC. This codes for CASTPSIGGSYNEQFF.

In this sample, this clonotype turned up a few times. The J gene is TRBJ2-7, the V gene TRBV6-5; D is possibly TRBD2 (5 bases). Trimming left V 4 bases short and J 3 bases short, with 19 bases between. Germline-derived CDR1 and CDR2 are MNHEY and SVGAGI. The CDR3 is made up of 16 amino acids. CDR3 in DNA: TGTGCCAGCAGTTTCCGTTTCGGGGAGTCTAACTACGAGCAGTACTTC. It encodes CASSFRFGESNYEQYF.

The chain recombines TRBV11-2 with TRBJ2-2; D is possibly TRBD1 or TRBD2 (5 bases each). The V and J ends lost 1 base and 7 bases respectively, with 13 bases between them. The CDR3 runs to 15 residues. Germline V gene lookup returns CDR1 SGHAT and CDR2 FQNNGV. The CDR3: CASSLGWGRGGELFF. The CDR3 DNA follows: TGTGCCAGCAGCTTAGGGTGGGGACGTGGCGGGGAGCTGTTTTTT.

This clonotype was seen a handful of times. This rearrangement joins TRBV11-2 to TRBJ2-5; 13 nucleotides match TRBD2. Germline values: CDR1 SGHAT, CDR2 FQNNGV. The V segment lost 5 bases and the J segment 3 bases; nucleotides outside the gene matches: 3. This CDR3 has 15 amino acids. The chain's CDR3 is CASSRGLAGEETQYF. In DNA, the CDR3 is TGTGCCAGCAGCCGTGGACTAGCGGGAGAAGAGACCCAGTACTTC.

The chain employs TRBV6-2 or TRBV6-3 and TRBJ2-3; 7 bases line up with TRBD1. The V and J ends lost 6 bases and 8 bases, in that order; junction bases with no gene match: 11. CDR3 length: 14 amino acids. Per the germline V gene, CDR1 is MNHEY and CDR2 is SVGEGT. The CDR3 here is CASRVSPQGSTQYF. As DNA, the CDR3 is TGTGCCAGCAGAGTATCCCCACAGGGGAGTACGCAGTATTTT.

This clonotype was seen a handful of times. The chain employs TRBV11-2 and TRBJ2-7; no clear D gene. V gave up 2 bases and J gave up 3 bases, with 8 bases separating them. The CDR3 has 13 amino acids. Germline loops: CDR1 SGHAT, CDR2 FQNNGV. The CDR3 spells CASSLLSRYEQYF. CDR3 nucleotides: TGTGCCAGCAGCTTACTAAGCCGCTACGAGCAGTACTTC.

The CDR3 DNA reads as TGTGCCAGCAGTGAGGCGGGAGCGGGGCCCCAGCATTTT. This encodes CASSEAGAGPQHF. The V gene is TRBV2, the J gene TRBJ1-5; unclear D gene. V was clipped by 3 bases and J by 9 bases, with 12 bases between them. The CDR3 consists of 13 residues. Germline CDR1 is SNHLY and CDR2 is FYNNEI.